A selection of T cell receptor beta chains follows, all from one sample in a study of T cell responses to AZD1222 COVID-19 vaccine. Assay used: immunoSEQ multiplex PCR; TCRdb lists only in-frame clones, some missing. The sample lists about 140,000 clones, roughly nine tenths occurring once. Sequencing used peripheral blood, obtained 28 days after the second AZD1222 dose. The origin of the receptors is an adult who received the AZD1222 COVID-19 vaccine. CDR3s include the opening cysteine and the closing phenylalanine or tryptophan. A D gene is named only where the DNA matches it firmly. Rows may omit the clone size; those that give it use once, few, many or a size class.

cdr3_nt cdr3_aa v_call clone_size d_call j_call
TGTGCCAGCAGCTTAGCAGACAGGGCAAACTATGGCTACACCTTC CASSLADRANYGYTF TRBV7-9 . TRBD1 TRBJ1-2
TGTGCCAGCAGTTCCACGGGACCAACACCCGGGGAGCTGTTTTTT CASSSTGPTPGELFF TRBV27 . . TRBJ2-2
TGCGCCAGCAGCCATGGCGGTGGGGTGGCTAATGAAAAACTGTTTTTT CASSHGGGVANEKLFF TRBV4-3 . . TRBJ1-4
TGTGCCAGCTGGCGGCCGAGCACAGATACGCAGTATTTT CASWRPSTDTQYF TRBV28 . . TRBJ2-3
TGCGCCAGCAGCCAAGAAAGGACAGGGACTACGAAGCAGTACTTC CASSQERTGTTKQYF TRBV4-3 . . TRBJ2-7
TGTGCCAGCAACACTGGTGGGGGACAGCCTAATGAAAAACTGTTTTTT CASNTGGGQPNEKLFF TRBV28 . TRBD1 TRBJ1-4
TGTGCCTGCCGGGACAGGGTTAAAGAGACCCAGTACTTC CACRDRVKETQYF TRBV19 . TRBD1 TRBJ2-5
TGTGCCAGCACAAGGAGCAATCAGCCCCAGCATTTT CASTRSNQPQHF TRBV6-6 . . TRBJ1-5
TGTGCCAGCAGCAGGGAAGGAGGTCCCTACAATGAGCAGTTCTTC CASSREGGPYNEQFF TRBV7-3 . . TRBJ2-1
TGTGCCAGCAGCTTACCGTCAGGTGGGCCCCAGCATTTT CASSLPSGGPQHF TRBV7-9 . . TRBJ1-5
TGTGCCAGCAGTGAAGCGGTGGGGGCAAACACTGAAGCTTTCTTT CASSEAVGANTEAFF TRBV25-1 once . TRBJ1-1
TGTGCCAGTCGCAGGGGCCAAGAGACCCAGTACTTC CASRRGQETQYF TRBV7-9 . . TRBJ2-5
TGTGCCAGCAGCCAAGTCGGGACAGGGTCCTACGAGCAGTACTTC CASSQVGTGSYEQYF TRBV3-1/TRBV3-2 . TRBD1 TRBJ2-7
TGCGCCAGCAGCCAAGATCCCCCTAGCGGGAGGGCCGCGGGGGAGCTGTTTTTT CASSQDPPSGRAAGELFF TRBV4-3 . TRBD2 TRBJ2-2
TGTGCCAGCAGACGACTCCGGGACAGAAACTACGAGCAGTACTTC CASRRLRDRNYEQYF TRBV11-2 . TRBD1 TRBJ2-7
TGTGCCAGCAGCTTAGGGTCCGGGACGTTCACCGGGGAGCTGTTTTTT CASSLGSGTFTGELFF TRBV5-8 once . TRBJ2-2
TGTGCCAGCAGTTACTCGACAGGGGGTGTTTACGAGCAGTACTTC CASSYSTGGVYEQYF TRBV6-5 . TRBD1 TRBJ2-7
TGTGCCAGCAGCCAAAGGGACAGGGGGACGACAGGAAACACCATATATTTT CASSQRDRGTTGNTIYF TRBV3-1/TRBV3-2 . TRBD1 TRBJ1-3
TGTGCCAGCAGACCAAATTACGAGGCTAGCGGAAAAGAGACCCAGTACTTC CASRPNYEASGKETQYF TRBV27 . TRBD2 TRBJ2-5
TGTGCCAGCAGCTTACCTATCGGACAGGGGCGAGGGGAAAAACTGTTTTTT CASSLPIGQGRGEKLFF TRBV5-6 . TRBD1 TRBJ1-4
TGTGCCAGCAGTTTAGGTCGGCGAGAGAGGGGGTTCTTC CASSLGRRERGFF TRBV6-2/TRBV6-3 . . TRBJ2-1
TGTGCCAGCAGCTTATCCGAACAGCGGTACCAGCATTTT CASSLSEQRYQHF TRBV5-8 once . TRBJ1-5
TGTGCCAGCAGCCGCCGGGGACAGAACACTGAAGCTTTCTTT CASSRRGQNTEAFF TRBV11-3 . . TRBJ1-1
TGCAGCGTTGGGACAGGGGCCGCTAACTATGGCTACACCTTC CSVGTGAANYGYTF TRBV29-1 . TRBD1 TRBJ1-2
TGTGCCATCTCCGGGACTAGCGGCTACGAGCAGTACTTC CAISGTSGYEQYF TRBV28 . TRBD2 TRBJ2-7
TGTGCTAGTGGGCATGACAGGGGGTATAACCATGAGACTGAAGCTTTCTTT CASGHDRGYNHETEAFF TRBV12-5 . TRBD1 TRBJ1-1
TGTGCCAGCAGAGAGACTAGCGGATACTACAATGAGCAGTTCTTC CASRETSGYYNEQFF TRBV6-5 . TRBD2 TRBJ2-1
TGTGCCAGCAGCTTAGGGCAGGGGAACACTGAAGCTTTCTTT CASSLGQGNTEAFF TRBV7-6 . . TRBJ1-1
TGTGCCAGCAGGGAAAATCGGGACTACCACTACAATGAGCAGTTCTTC CASRENRDYHYNEQFF TRBV2 . TRBD2 TRBJ2-1
TGTGCCTGGAGTGTGGGTGCGAGCAATCAGCCCCAGCATTTT CAWSVGASNQPQHF TRBV30 . . TRBJ1-5
TGCGCCAGCAGCCAGGGGACTAGCGGAGAGGTCGATACGCAGTATTTT CASSQGTSGEVDTQYF TRBV4-3 . TRBD2 TRBJ2-3
TGTGCCAGCAGCCCTGAGCCCTTGAACACTGAAGCTTTCTTT CASSPEPLNTEAFF TRBV28 . . TRBJ1-1
TGCAGCGGGAGCGACACAGGGGGGATACCTGAAGCTTTCTTT CSGSDTGGIPEAFF TRBV29-1 . TRBD1 TRBJ1-1
TGTGCCAGTAGTGGTCGGGCAGGCCAGCGCAATCAGCCCCAGCATTTT CASSGRAGQRNQPQHF TRBV19 . . TRBJ1-5
TGTGCCAGCAGCTGGGGGACAGGCTATAATTCACCCCTCCACTTT CASSWGTGYNSPLHF TRBV7-2 . TRBD1 TRBJ1-6
TGTGCCAGCAGTGAAGAAAGGTGGAACACTGAAGCTTTCTTT CASSEERWNTEAFF TRBV6-1 . . TRBJ1-1
TGTGCCAGCAGTTACATCAATTCACCCCTCCACTTT CASSYINSPLHF TRBV6-6 . . TRBJ1-6
TGTGCCTGGAGTGTTCAGGGTGCGGACATTCAGTACTTC CAWSVQGADIQYF TRBV30 . . TRBJ2-4
TGTGCCAGCAGCTTGACAGGGAGTGGTAATGGCTACACCTTC CASSLTGSGNGYTF TRBV5-4 once . TRBJ1-2
TGTGCCAGCAGCCTTGGGAGGAACACTGAAGCTTTCTTT CASSLGRNTEAFF TRBV7-3 . . TRBJ1-1
TGTGCTAGTGGTTTGAGTGCCGGGACAGGGGGCTATGGCTACACCTTC CASGLSAGTGGYGYTF TRBV12-5 . TRBD1 TRBJ1-2
TGTGCCAGCAGCCCCGAGACTAGTTACTACGAGCAGTACTTC CASSPETSYYEQYF TRBV4-2 . . TRBJ2-7
TGTGCCAGCACGGCGGGAGATAACAATGAGCAGTTCTTC CASTAGDNNEQFF TRBV2 . TRBD2 TRBJ2-1
TGCGCCAGCAGTCAGATGAACACTGAAGCTTTCTTT CASSQMNTEAFF TRBV5-1 . . TRBJ1-1
TGTGCCAGCAGCCCGCTTAGCGGGAGGGCCGATACGCAGTATTTT CASSPLSGRADTQYF TRBV11-2 . TRBD2 TRBJ2-3
TGTGCCAGCAGTTCCCTCGGGACAGGGACATCACCCCTCCACTTT CASSSLGTGTSPLHF TRBV27 once TRBD1 TRBJ1-6
TGTGCCAGCAGCGACCGGGACAGGCGGGACATTCAGTACTTC CASSDRDRRDIQYF TRBV6-5 . TRBD1 TRBJ2-4
TGCGCCAGCAGCCAAGGGACAGGGGACTTTCAAGCTTTCTTT CASSQGTGDFQAFF TRBV4-3 few TRBD1 TRBJ1-1
TGTGCCAGCAGACGACAGGGGGAACCCCTCCACTTT CASRRQGEPLHF TRBV6-6 . TRBD1 TRBJ1-6
TGTGCCAGCAGCTTAGCAGTCTACAGCGAGGACACTGAAGCTTTCTTT CASSLAVYSEDTEAFF TRBV7-9 . . TRBJ1-1
TGTGCCAGCAGTGAGGACCTGAGGAGGGAGACCCAGTACTTC CASSEDLRRETQYF TRBV6-1 . . TRBJ2-5
TGTGCCAGCAGCAAAAAACGCTGGCGGGAAGAGACCCAGTACTTC CASSKKRWREETQYF TRBV21-1 . . TRBJ2-5
TGCGCCAGCAGCCAAGGAATTGGGAGACAGTCCTCCACTGAAGCTTTCTTT CASSQGIGRQSSTEAFF TRBV4-1 . . TRBJ1-1